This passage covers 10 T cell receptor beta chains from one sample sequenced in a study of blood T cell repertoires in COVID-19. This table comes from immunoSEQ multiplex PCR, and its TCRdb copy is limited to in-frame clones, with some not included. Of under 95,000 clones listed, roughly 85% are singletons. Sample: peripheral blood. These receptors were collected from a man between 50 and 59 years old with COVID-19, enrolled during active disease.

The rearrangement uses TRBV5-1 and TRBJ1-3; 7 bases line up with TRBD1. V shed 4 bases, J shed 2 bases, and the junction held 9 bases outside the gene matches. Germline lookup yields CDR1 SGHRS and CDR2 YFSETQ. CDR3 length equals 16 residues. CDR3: CASSEQTGAPGNTIYF. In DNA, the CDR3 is TGCGCCAGCAGCGAGCAAACAGGGGCTCCTGGAAACACCATATATTTT.

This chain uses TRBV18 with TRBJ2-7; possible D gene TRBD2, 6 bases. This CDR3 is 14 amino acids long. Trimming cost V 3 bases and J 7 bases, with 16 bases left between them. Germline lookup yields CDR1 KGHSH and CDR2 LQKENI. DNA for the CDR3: TGTGCCAGCTCACCCGGGACGACCCGGGAGGAGCAGTACTTC. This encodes CASSPGTTREEQYF.

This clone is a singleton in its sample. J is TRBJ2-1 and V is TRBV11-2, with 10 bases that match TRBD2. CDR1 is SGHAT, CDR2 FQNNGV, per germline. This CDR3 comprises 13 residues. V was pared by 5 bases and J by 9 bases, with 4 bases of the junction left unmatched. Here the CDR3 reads CASSLTSGAEQFF. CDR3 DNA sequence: TGTGCCAGCAGCCTAACTAGCGGGGCTGAGCAGTTCTTC.

CDR3 DNA: TGTGCCAGCAGTGGGAGTAGCGGGAGGCCCCACGAGCAGTACTTC. Its translation: CASSGSSGRPHEQYF. The gene calls are TRBV27 and TRBJ2-7; TRBD2 aligns across 10 bases. J was trimmed by 5 bases and V by 5 bases; bases with no gene match: 9. Germline CDR1 is MNHEY and CDR2 is SMNVEV (reference sequence). The CDR3 has 15 amino acids.

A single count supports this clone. Here the CDR3 reads CASSVGQGLEQYF. The CDR3 DNA follows: TGCGCCAGCAGCGTCGGACAGGGGTTAGAGCAGTACTTC. The V and J genes are TRBV5-1 and TRBJ2-7; 9 bases map to TRBD1. This CDR3 contains 13 residues. Trimming at V came to 4 bases and at J to 7 bases, leaving 6 bases not matched to a gene. Looked up from germline, CDR1 is SGHRS and CDR2 is YFSETQ.

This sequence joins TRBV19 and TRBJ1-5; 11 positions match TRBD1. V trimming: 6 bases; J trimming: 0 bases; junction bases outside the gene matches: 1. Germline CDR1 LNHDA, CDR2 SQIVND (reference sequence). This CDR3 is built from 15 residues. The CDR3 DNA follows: TGTGCCAGTAGCGGGACAGGGGGTAGCAATCAGCCCCAGCATTTT. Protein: CASSGTGGSNQPQHF.

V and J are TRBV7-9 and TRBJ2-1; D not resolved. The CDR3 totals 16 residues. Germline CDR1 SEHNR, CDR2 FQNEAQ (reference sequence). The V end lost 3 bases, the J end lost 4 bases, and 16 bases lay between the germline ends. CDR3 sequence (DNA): TGTGCCAGCAGCTTCGATCTTGGCCGGAGTTACAATGAGCAGTTCTTC. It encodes CASSFDLGRSYNEQFF.

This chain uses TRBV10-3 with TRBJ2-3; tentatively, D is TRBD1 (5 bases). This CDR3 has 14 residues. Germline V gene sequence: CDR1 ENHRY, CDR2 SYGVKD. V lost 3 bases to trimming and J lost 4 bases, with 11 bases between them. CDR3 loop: CAISDQGTPDTQYF. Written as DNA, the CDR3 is TGTGCCATCAGTGACCAGGGTACCCCAGATACGCAGTATTTT.

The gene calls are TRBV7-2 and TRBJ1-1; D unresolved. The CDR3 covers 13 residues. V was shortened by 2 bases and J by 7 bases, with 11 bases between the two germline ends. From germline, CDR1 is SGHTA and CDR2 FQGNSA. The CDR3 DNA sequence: TGTGCCAGCAGCTTACAGGCTACCGTTGAAGCTTTCTTT. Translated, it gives CASSLQATVEAFF.

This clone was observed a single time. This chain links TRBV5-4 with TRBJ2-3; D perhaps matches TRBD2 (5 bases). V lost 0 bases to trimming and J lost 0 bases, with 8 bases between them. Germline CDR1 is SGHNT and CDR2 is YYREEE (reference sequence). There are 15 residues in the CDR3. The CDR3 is CASSLAGTSTDTQYF. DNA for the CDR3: TGTGCCAGCAGCTTGGCGGGAACCAGCACAGATACGCAGTATTTT.